Below are 11 T cell receptor beta chains sequenced from a single sample in a study of T cells in Graves' hyperthyroidism and ophthalmopathy. Amplified TCR beta CDR3 regions derived from RNA transcripts. The HTBI primer set drove a first-round RT-PCR of the TCR CDR3. One entry per CDR3 protein, called by TCRdb with MiXCR from the multiplex PCR reads. This table holds hundreds of thousands of distinct CDR3 sequences, over 35% found once. Sequencing used blood. These receptors originate from a young man with Graves' hyperthyroidism.

This rearrangement joins TRBV7-2 to TRBJ1-4; TRBD1 is a possible D gene (6 bases). In germline, CDR1 is SGHTA, CDR2 FQGNSA. Trimming stripped 2 bases from V and 8 bases from J, with 18 bases between. The CDR3 runs to 16 residues. DNA for the CDR3: TGTGCCAGCAGCTTATATCTGCTGGCAGGGGCCGAAAAACTGTTTTTT. It translates to CASSLYLLAGAEKLFF.

This clonotype was seen more than once but under ten times. At one end, the junction sequence differs from germline, possibly due to a read error. The chain uses TRBV20-1 and TRBJ2-7; D may match TRBD1 or TRBD2 (5 bases each). CDR1 and CDR2 from the germline V gene are DFQATT and SNEGSKA (reference sequence). This CDR3 region has 10 residues. CDR3 in DNA: TGCAGTGCTAGGGGACCAATCGCGGACTTC. It is translated as CSARGPIADF.

This chain joins TRBV7-2 and TRBJ1-3; TRBD1 matches at 9 bases. After removal of 3 bases from V and 0 bases from J, the junction contained 15 bases not matched to a gene. The CDR3 is made up of 20 amino acids. Germline CDR1 is SGHTA and CDR2 is FQGNSA. The CDR3 sequence is CASSFSPGQGFFGSGNTIYF. DNA of the CDR3: TGTGCCAGCAGCTTTTCCCCGGGACAGGGCTTTTTTGGCTCTGGAAACACCATATATTTT.

V gene TRBV29-1 combines with J gene TRBJ2-5, with 13 bases fitting TRBD2. Gene TRBJ2-1 matches the end of the DNA better, so the J call may be wrong. The CDR3 runs 14 residues. Per the germline V gene, CDR1 is SQVTM and CDR2 is ANQGSEA. The CDR3 region has the DNA TGCAGCGTTGCCGAAACTAGCGGGAGGGGAGGGCAGTTCTTC. This sequence encodes CSVAETSGRGGQFF.

A few counts support this clonotype. V and J are TRBV5-1 and TRBJ1-2, with D possibly being TRBD1 (5 bases). V was pared by 0 bases and J by 2 bases, with 11 bases between. CDR3 length: 15 residues. Germline V gene sequence: CDR1 SGHRS, CDR2 YFSETQ. DNA for the CDR3: TGCGCCAGCAGCTTGGGACAGCAGCGGAACTATGGCTACACCTTC. This gives the protein CASSLGQQRNYGYTF.

The rearrangement links TRBV7-3 to TRBJ2-5, with 12 bases fitting TRBD1. The CDR3 has 16 amino acids. Trimming removed 5 bases from V and 2 bases from J; junction bases left unmatched: 6. Germline V gene lookup returns CDR1 SGHTA and CDR2 FQGTGA. CDR3 protein: CASSPGQGAGQETQYF. The DNA for the CDR3 is TGTGCCAGCAGCCCGGGACAGGGGGCTGGTCAAGAGACCCAGTACTTC.

This clonotype was recorded a few times. V usage is TRBV7-2 and J usage is TRBJ1-3; TRBD1 might be the D (6 bases). This CDR3 comprises 15 residues. V lost 6 bases and J 0 bases, leaving 12 bases between the germline ends. Germline values: CDR1 SGHTA, CDR2 FQGNSA. In nucleotides, the CDR3 is TGTGCCAGCAGTTGGGGGCAAGCCTCTGGAAACACCATATATTTT. Protein sequence: CASSWGQASGNTIYF.

This chain connects TRBV28 to TRBJ1-1; D is perhaps TRBD1 (5 bases). Trimming took off 3 bases at V and 0 bases at J, with 14 bases between the two ends. Germline V lookup: CDR1 MDHEN, CDR2 SYDVKM. CDR3 length equals 16 residues. CDR3 loop: CASSFQTETLNTEAFF. The CDR3 nucleotides read TGTGCCAGCAGTTTCCAGACAGAGACCTTGAACACTGAAGCTTTCTTT. Full variable domain (rest looked up from reference TRBV28 and TRBJ1-1): DVKVTQSSRYLVKRTGEKVFLECVQDMDHENMFWYRQDPGLGLRLIYFSYDVKMKEKGDIPEGYSVSREKKERFSLILESASTNQTSMYLCASSFQTETLNTEAFFGQGTRLTVV.

This clonotype was detected only a few times. This rearrangement joins TRBV5-1 to TRBJ1-1, with 9 bases matching TRBD1. Germline loops: CDR1 SGHRS, CDR2 YFSETQ. V was pared by 3 bases and J by 6 bases, with 9 bases of the junction left unmatched. CDR3 length: 15 residues. CDR3 protein: CASSYTGGQYPEAFF. CDR3 nucleotide sequence: TGCGCCAGCAGCTATACAGGGGGCCAGTATCCTGAAGCTTTCTTT.

This clonotype was detected ten times or more. The chain is built from TRBV12-3 or TRBV12-4 and TRBJ2-5; no definite D call. With 6 bases removed from V and 5 bases from J, the gap between germline ends came to 10 bases. This CDR3 is built from 12 residues. The CDR3 spells CASSRSAETQYF. The CDR3 DNA follows: TGTGCCAGCAGCCGGAGCGCGGAGACCCAGTACTTC.

This clonotype was seen ten or more times. This chain joins TRBV29-1 and TRBJ1-6; tentative D call: TRBD1 (6 bases). Looked up from germline, CDR1 is SQVTM and CDR2 is ANQGSEA. CDR3 size: 12 residues. V lost 5 bases and J 10 bases, leaving 12 bases between the germline ends. CDR3 sequence (DNA): TGCAGCGTTAAGCAGGGGAACTCACCCCTCCACTTT. Protein sequence: CSVKQGNSPLHF.